Presented here are 19 T cell receptor beta chains from one specimen sequenced in a study of T-cell reconstitution after alpha-beta-depleted transplantation in children. It was with unique molecular identifiers that the TCRbeta library was prepared. TCRdb passed the PCR reads through MiXCR, listing each CDR3 protein once. The sample shows approximately 980,000 distinct CDR3 sequences, about 26% of them seen only once. Specimen: PBMCs, mostly from graft donor cells, collected 360 days after TCRalphabeta/CD19-depleted stem cell transplant. These receptors all come from a boy younger than two who had a stem cell transplant for SCID, so the T cells may come from the graft donor.

CDR3 in DNA: TGTGCCAGCTCACCACCGAGGGGCCCTTCTGGAAACACCATATATTTT. Residues: CASSPPRGPSGNTIYF. V usage is TRBV18 and J usage is TRBJ1-3; possible D gene TRBD1, 5 bases. V gave up 0 bases and J gave up 1 base, with 10 bases separating them. This CDR3 contains 16 residues. CDR1 KGHSH and CDR2 LQKENI come from the germline V gene.

The V gene is TRBV20-1, the J gene TRBJ1-5; 8 bases map to TRBD1. The CDR3 covers 12 residues. Germline V CDR1 and CDR2: DFQATT, SNEGSKA (reference sequence). J was trimmed by 6 bases and V by 5 bases; bases with no gene match: 3. CDR3 coding DNA: TGCAGTGCTCGGACAGGGCCTCAGCCCCAGCATTTT. Translation: CSARTGPQPQHF.

CDR3 coding DNA: TGCAGCGTCAACAGAATAGATGAGCAGTTCTTC. Protein sequence: CSVNRIDEQFF. This sequence joins TRBV29-1 and TRBJ2-1; D not certain. This CDR3 has 11 amino acids. The V end was cut by 6 bases, the J end by 8 bases, with 11 bases between. CDR1 and CDR2 (germline): SQVTM, ANQGSEA.

CDR3 region: CSVEDGLNYGYTF. The DNA of the CDR3 is TGCAGCGTTGAAGATGGCCTGAACTATGGCTACACCTTC. This chain links TRBV29-1 with TRBJ1-2, with D hard to call. V gave up 0 bases and J gave up 2 bases, with 7 bases separating them. CDR1 and CDR2 (germline): SQVTM, ANQGSEA. CDR3 length: 13 amino acids. The whole variable domain, filled in from reference TRBV29-1 and TRBJ1-2, reads SAVISQKPSRDICQRGTSLTIQCQVDSQVTMMFWYRQQPGQSLTLIATANQGSEATYESGFVIDKFPISRPNLTFSTLTVSNMSPEDSSIYLCSVEDGLNYGYTFGSGTRLTVV.

This clonotype has more than one count but fewer than ten. This chain joins TRBV5-1 and TRBJ2-2; 9 nucleotides match TRBD2. Germline V gene lookup returns CDR1 SGHRS and CDR2 YFSETQ. After removal of 4 bases from V and 5 bases from J, the junction contained 6 bases not matched to a gene. The CDR3 totals 15 residues. DNA for the CDR3: TGCGCCAGCAGCCCAGGGACTAGCAGAACCGGGGAGCTGTTTTTT. Translated, it gives CASSPGTSRTGELFF.

The sample holds one count of this clonotype. V gene TRBV11-2 combines with J gene TRBJ2-1, with 9 bases lining up with TRBD2. Per the germline V gene, CDR1 is SGHAT and CDR2 is FQNNGV. CDR3 length: 17 residues. V trimming: 0 bases; J trimming: 4 bases; junction bases outside the gene matches: 7. CDR3 residues: CASSLERLAGRYNEQFF. The CDR3 DNA follows: TGTGCCAGCAGCTTAGAGCGGCTAGCGGGGAGATACAATGAGCAGTTCTTC.

The rearrangement joins TRBV20-1 to TRBJ2-7, with 12 bases aligning to TRBD2. The CDR3 is 14 amino acids. Germline V gene data show CDR1 as DFQATT and CDR2 as SNEGSKA (reference sequence). V lost 6 bases, J lost 2 bases, and 5 bases stayed unmatched. The CDR3 nucleotides read TGCAGTGCCCCACTAGCGGGGGGTACCTACGAGCAGTACTTC. The encoded protein is CSAPLAGGTYEQYF.

The chain has TRBV18 and TRBJ2-1; 8 positions match TRBD1. V gave up 5 bases and J gave up 2 bases; unmatched junction bases: 5. Germline V gene sequence: CDR1 KGHSH, CDR2 LQKENI. This CDR3 is built from 15 residues. CDR3 bases: TGTGCCAGCTCATCGACAGGGGAACCCTACAATGAGCAGTTCTTC. Its translation: CASSSTGEPYNEQFF.

This clonotype was counted only a few times. The V and J genes are TRBV28 and TRBJ2-1; the D gene is possibly TRBD2 (6 bases). Trimming cost V 7 bases and J 6 bases, with 16 bases left between them. CDR3 length equals 14 residues. The germline V gene encodes CDR1 MDHEN and CDR2 SYDVKM. The CDR3 loop reads CASNPQWRVNEQFF. In DNA form, the CDR3 reads TGTGCCAGCAACCCCCAGTGGAGGGTCAATGAGCAGTTCTTC.

This clonotype was picked up one time. This chain joins TRBV7-6 and TRBJ1-1; 7 bases are shared with TRBD1. CDR1 and CDR2 (germline): SGHVS, FNYEAQ. With 4 bases clipped from V and 0 bases from J, the junction kept 5 bases outside the gene matches. There are 15 residues in the CDR3. DNA for the CDR3: TGTGCCAGCAGCTCGAATACAGGGGTGAACACTGAAGCTTTCTTT. It specifies CASSSNTGVNTEAFF.

This chain connects TRBV12-3 or TRBV12-4 to TRBJ2-7; D not resolved. This CDR3 region has 13 residues. Trimming stripped 3 bases from V and 6 bases from J, with 12 bases between. In DNA, the CDR3 is TGTGCCAGCAGTTTTGGAGTGGTAGGCGAGCAGTACTTC. Encoded protein: CASSFGVVGEQYF.

This clonotype was recorded a few times. V usage is TRBV4-1 and J usage is TRBJ2-3, with D unclear. There are 14 residues in the CDR3. V was pared by 2 bases and J by 0 bases, with 6 bases between. Germline-derived CDR1 and CDR2 are MGHRA and YSYEKL. The CDR3 sequence: CASSQQISTDTQYF. CDR3 DNA: TGCGCCAGCAGCCAACAAATTAGCACAGATACGCAGTATTTT.

This clonotype has a handful of counts. The chain links TRBV5-5 to TRBJ1-3; D not resolved. The CDR3 extends over 15 amino acids. The V and J ends lost 2 bases and 0 bases respectively, with 9 bases between them. Germline V gene lookup returns CDR1 SGHKS and CDR2 YYEKEE (reference sequence). CDR3 DNA sequence: TGTGCCAGCAGCTTCTACGATACCTCTGGAAACACCATATATTTT. Protein sequence: CASSFYDTSGNTIYF. The variable domain in full, with the rest retrieved from reference TRBV5-5 and TRBJ1-3, is DAGVTQSPTHLIKTRGQQVTLRCSPISGHKSVSWYQQVLGQGPQFIFQYYEKEERGRGNFPDRFSARQFPNYSSELNVNALLLGDSALYLCASSFYDTSGNTIYFGEGSWLTVV.

The rearrangement links TRBV29-1 to TRBJ2-1, with 10 bases identical to TRBD2. This CDR3 is 17 amino acids long. Trimming cost V 5 bases and J 0 bases; bases outside gene matches: 10. The V gene's germline CDR1 is SQVTM and CDR2 ANQGSEA. The CDR3: CSVWLAGAPSSYNEQFF. Written as DNA, the CDR3 is TGCAGCGTTTGGCTAGCGGGGGCGCCGAGCTCCTACAATGAGCAGTTCTTC.

The sample holds a few counts of this clonotype. The chain links TRBV4-1 to TRBJ2-2, with D possibly TRBD1 on 6 matching bases. Germline CDR1 reads MGHRA; CDR2 reads YSYEKL. V was pared by 2 bases and J by 5 bases, with 9 bases between. There are 14 residues in the CDR3. In DNA form, the CDR3 reads TGCGCCAGCAGCCAACCTCAGGGGACCGGGGAGCTGTTTTTT. Amino acids: CASSQPQGTGELFF.

The chain links TRBV29-1 to TRBJ2-7; D possibly matches TRBD1 or TRBD2 (6 bases each). This CDR3 has 11 amino acids. The ends were cut back, 6 bases at V and 7 bases at J, with 13 bases in the middle. Germline CDR1 SQVTM, CDR2 ANQGSEA. The CDR3 is CSVRGGQEQYF. CDR3 nucleotide sequence: TGCAGCGTCCGAGGGGGGCAGGAGCAGTACTTC.

The chain links TRBV20-1 to TRBJ2-5; TRBD1 matches at 11 bases. V lost 3 bases to trimming and J lost 4 bases; unmatched junction nucleotides: 10. Germline loops: CDR1 DFQATT, CDR2 SNEGSKA (reference sequence). The length of the CDR3 is 16 residues. As DNA, the CDR3 is TGCAGTGCTAGTAGGACAGGGGGCGGGCAGTCAGAGACCCAGTACTTC. It encodes CSASRTGGGQSETQYF.

V is TRBV6-1 and J is TRBJ2-3; D assignment may be TRBD1 or TRBD2 (5 bases each). CDR1 and CDR2 (germline): MNHNS, SASEGT. Trimming took off 6 bases at V and 5 bases at J, with 18 bases between the two ends. The CDR3 is 15 amino acids. CDR3 sequence: CASSPVSGTLDTQYF. CDR3 in DNA: TGTGCCAGCAGCCCCGTGTCAGGGACGTTAGATACGCAGTATTTT.

The chain recombines TRBV28 with TRBJ2-4; maybe TRBD1 (5 bases). This CDR3 has 16 amino acids. Germline values: CDR1 MDHEN, CDR2 SYDVKM. The ends were cut back, 3 bases at V and 1 base at J, with 13 bases in the middle. CDR3 DNA: TGTGCCAGCAGTTTCGGACAAATTAGGGCCAAAAACATTCAGTACTTC. Its protein product is CASSFGQIRAKNIQYF.